The rows below give T cell receptor beta chains drawn from one sample of a study of T cell clusters in autoimmune cytopenias. TCRdb reworked the multiplex PCR reads into one entry per CDR3 protein, no DNA. Its listing shows 8,000 or so distinct CDR3 sequences. The sequenced material came from peripheral blood. The receptor set was obtained from a human donor with an autoimmune cytopenia or autoimmune hepatitis (not recorded which). Both conserved end residues are part of each CDR3. Clone size appears in some rows only: once, few, many, or a class for an expanded clone.

V gene: TRBV11-2
J gene: TRBJ2-3
clone size: NA
CDR3 protein: CASSTRTSGRKDTQYF

V gene: TRBV5-4
J gene: TRBJ1-2
clone size: medium-sized
CDR3 protein: CASSLVGGFEGYTF

V gene: TRBV5-1
J gene: TRBJ2-1
clone size: NA
CDR3 protein: CASTIKGLGNEQFF

V gene: TRBV29-1
J gene: TRBJ2-7
clone size: medium-sized
CDR3 protein: CSVEHRQDDEQYF

V gene: TRBV11-1
J gene: TRBJ2-7
clone size: medium-sized
CDR3 protein: CASSFGQTQYEQYF

V gene: TRBV18
J gene: TRBJ1-1
clone size: NA
CDR3 protein: CASSPRDNTEAFF

V gene: TRBV19
J gene: TRBJ2-1
clone size: NA
CDR3 protein: CASSIKLAGGYEQFF

V gene: TRBV5-6
J gene: TRBJ2-2
clone size: medium-sized
CDR3 protein: CASSLVGPTGELFF

V gene: TRBV5-6
J gene: TRBJ2-3
clone size: NA
CDR3 protein: CASSFYSGRETDTQYF

V gene: TRBV6-6
J gene: TRBJ2-7
clone size: NA
CDR3 protein: CASSQGAFLASSYNYEQYF

V gene: TRBV15
J gene: TRBJ1-2
clone size: NA
CDR3 protein: CATSRDKLLGDGYTF

V gene: TRBV6-1
J gene: TRBJ2-4
clone size: NA
CDR3 protein: CASSEAGLRLAKNIQYF

V gene: TRBV5-5
J gene: TRBJ1-2
clone size: medium-sized
CDR3 protein: CASSRPGRVGYTF

V gene: TRBV6-5
J gene: TRBJ1-2
clone size: NA
CDR3 protein: CASSYTGTFGGYTF

V gene: TRBV5-4
J gene: TRBJ2-2
clone size: NA
CDR3 protein: CASSSDGTGELFF

V gene: TRBV5-5
J gene: TRBJ1-5
clone size: NA
CDR3 protein: CASSLGGVDNQPQHF

V gene: TRBV19
J gene: TRBJ1-5
clone size: NA
CDR3 protein: CASSFGTGGLQPQHF

V gene: TRBV30
J gene: TRBJ1-2
clone size: large
CDR3 protein: CACPRTGYGYTF

V gene: TRBV7-9
J gene: TRBJ1-1
clone size: NA
CDR3 protein: CASSLGQGAFF

V gene: TRBV29-1
J gene: TRBJ2-3
clone size: medium-sized
CDR3 protein: CSVEDLQGASSPDTQYF

V gene: TRBV5-6
J gene: TRBJ2-5
clone size: NA
CDR3 protein: CASSFARTSQETQYF

V gene: TRBV6-5
J gene: TRBJ2-7
clone size: medium-sized
CDR3 protein: CASSSDYEQYF

V gene: TRBV6-6
J gene: TRBJ2-7
clone size: medium-sized
CDR3 protein: CASSYGPPQAPGQYF

V gene: TRBV6-5
J gene: TRBJ2-7
clone size: medium-sized
CDR3 protein: CASSPAGGLEQYF

V gene: TRBV18
J gene: TRBJ1-2
clone size: NA
CDR3 protein: CASSPRWYREGDYGYTF

V gene: TRBV6-1
J gene: TRBJ2-3
clone size: NA
CDR3 protein: CASSAWTSGREDTQYF

V gene: TRBV29-1
J gene: TRBJ2-5
clone size: medium-sized
CDR3 protein: CSVDARRQAQETQYF

V gene: TRBV19
J gene: TRBJ1-1
clone size: NA
CDR3 protein: CASSWVNTEAFF

V gene: TRBV5-4
J gene: TRBJ1-4
clone size: NA
CDR3 protein: CASSLAMGPNEKLFF

V gene: TRBV27
J gene: TRBJ1-2
clone size: NA
CDR3 protein: CASSFAADYGYTF

V gene: TRBV18
J gene: TRBJ1-4
clone size: NA
CDR3 protein: CASSPSLGDEKLFF

V gene: TRBV27
J gene: TRBJ2-1
clone size: NA
CDR3 protein: CASSHGGSEQFF

V gene: TRBV20-1
J gene: TRBJ2-1
clone size: NA
CDR3 protein: CSAPSASGRVQQFF

V gene: TRBV5-1
J gene: TRBJ2-1
clone size: NA
CDR3 protein: CASSKVDGGMDEQFF

V gene: TRBV5-1
J gene: TRBJ2-1
clone size: NA
CDR3 protein: CASSSFPNSYNEQFF

V gene: TRBV19
J gene: TRBJ2-7
clone size: NA
CDR3 protein: CASSMRSPTNEQYF

V gene: TRBV5-6
J gene: TRBJ2-1
clone size: NA
CDR3 protein: CASSLLAGVDSSYNEQFF

V gene: TRBV27
J gene: TRBJ2-3
clone size: medium-sized
CDR3 protein: CASSPTSGKDTQYF

V gene: TRBV6-5
J gene: TRBJ1-1
clone size: NA
CDR3 protein: CASSFTGLGEAFF

V gene: TRBV27
J gene: TRBJ1-1
clone size: NA
CDR3 protein: CASRGVNRGRTEAFF

V gene: TRBV10-3
J gene: TRBJ2-3
clone size: NA
CDR3 protein: CAISDGGGTDTQYF

V gene: TRBV30
J gene: TRBJ2-1
clone size: medium-sized
CDR3 protein: CALYRGDEQFF

V gene: TRBV30
J gene: TRBJ1-3
clone size: NA
CDR3 protein: CAWSEQPHSGNTIYF

V gene: TRBV18
J gene: TRBJ2-2
clone size: medium-sized
CDR3 protein: CASSYGQGHTGELFF

V gene: TRBV19
J gene: TRBJ1-2
clone size: NA
CDR3 protein: CASSPTGGGGYTF

V gene: TRBV7-2
J gene: TRBJ1-3
clone size: NA
CDR3 protein: CASSGTGGSGNTIYF

V gene: TRBV6-5
J gene: TRBJ2-1
clone size: NA
CDR3 protein: CASSSDLDYNEQFF

V gene: TRBV7-9
J gene: TRBJ2-2
clone size: NA
CDR3 protein: CASSSMSGTVLYTGELFF

V gene: TRBV5-5
J gene: TRBJ1-6
clone size: NA
CDR3 protein: CASSSTGKDSPLHF

V gene: TRBV24-1
J gene: TRBJ2-1
clone size: NA
CDR3 protein: CATSDILAVSYNEQFF

V gene: TRBV10-2
J gene: TRBJ2-1
clone size: NA
CDR3 protein: CASSEYLDREQFF

V gene: TRBV5-6
J gene: TRBJ2-4
clone size: medium-sized
CDR3 protein: CASSLVLAKNIQYF

V gene: TRBV7-6
J gene: TRBJ2-1
clone size: NA
CDR3 protein: CASSPLSASVSYNEQFF

V gene: TRBV27
J gene: TRBJ1-5
clone size: NA
CDR3 protein: CASSFQGGNQPQHF

V gene: TRBV12-3/TRBV12-4
J gene: TRBJ2-7
clone size: NA
CDR3 protein: CASSPLQGSEGEQYF